Shown below are 7 T cell receptor beta chains from a single sample sequenced in a study of T-cell memory formation after mild COVID-19. Each CDR3 protein is one row after TCRdb ran MiXCR on the 5' RACE reads. The top ten clones hold roughly 21% of a sample with about 400,000 distinct CDR3 sequences, more than 15% of them seen once. The specimen was PBMCs or a T cell subset sorted from them (not recorded which). These receptors all stem from a man younger than 30 who had mild COVID-19 (a few samples of this study predate the infection). Cell type and time point are not known.

This clonotype has a handful of counts. The chain employs TRBV7-9 and TRBJ2-1, with D perhaps matching TRBD1 (7 bases). Germline V lookup: CDR1 SEHNR, CDR2 FQNEAQ (reference sequence). The CDR3 spans 13 residues. Trimming removed 5 bases at V and 7 bases at J, with 12 bases between. The CDR3 sequence is CASSAGQSNEQFF. CDR3 bases: TGTGCCAGCAGCGCGGGACAGTCAAATGAGCAGTTCTTC.

This clonotype was seen only a few times. The chain links TRBV28 to TRBJ1-2; 7 nucleotides agree with TRBD1. CDR1 and CDR2 (germline): MDHEN, SYDVKM. V lost 6 bases, J lost 7 bases, and 14 bases stayed unmatched. The CDR3 spans 15 residues. The CDR3 is CASSHRTGRSRGYTF. In DNA, the CDR3 is TGTGCCAGCAGCCATCGGACAGGAAGATCTCGTGGCTACACCTTC.

This clonotype appeared a few times. This chain connects TRBV7-6 to TRBJ2-1; possible D gene TRBD2, 6 bases. Germline V lookup: CDR1 SGHVS, CDR2 FNYEAQ. The CDR3 is made up of 13 amino acids. V lost 4 bases and J 10 bases, leaving 14 bases between the germline ends. This CDR3 reads CASSSRREKEQFF. For the CDR3, the DNA is TGTGCCAGCAGCTCTAGGCGGGAAAAGGAGCAGTTCTTC.

The V and J genes are TRBV14 and TRBJ1-5; D unclear. The V end was cut by 1 base, the J end by 7 bases, with 20 bases between. The CDR3 sequence is 17 residues long. Germline V gives CDR1 SGHDN, CDR2 FVKESK. The CDR3 DNA reads TGTGCCAGCAGCCAAGGCCTCCGGCCAAGGGTAATACAGCCCCAGCATTTT. This encodes CASSQGLRPRVIQPQHF. Filled out from reference TRBV14 and TRBJ1-5, the complete variable domain reads EAGVTQFPSHSVIEKGQTVTLRCDPISGHDNLYWYRRVMGKEIKFLLHFVKESKQDESGMPNNRFLAERTGGTYSTLKVQPAELEDSGVYFCASSQGLRPRVIQPQHFGDGTRLSIL.

This chain's CDR3 is CASGYPGTYEQYF. In DNA form, the CDR3 reads TGTGCCTCAGGGTACCCCGGAACCTACGAGCAGTACTTC. This chain uses TRBV19 with TRBJ2-7; the D gene is possibly TRBD1 (5 bases). With 11 bases removed from V and 2 bases from J, the gap between germline ends came to 16 bases. The CDR3 has 13 residues. Germline V gene lookup returns CDR1 LNHDA and CDR2 SQIVND (reference sequence).

This clonotype was found many times. The chain links TRBV6-1 to TRBJ2-1; a weak D match, TRBD2 (6 bases). CDR1 and CDR2 from the germline V gene are MNHNS and SASEGT. Trimming took off 10 bases at V and 5 bases at J, with 21 bases between the two ends. The CDR3 has 15 residues. The CDR3 protein is CATGSLARINNEQFF. For the CDR3, the DNA is TGTGCCACGGGTTCGCTAGCGCGAATAAACAATGAGCAGTTCTTC.

J is TRBJ2-1 and V is TRBV27, with 10 bases fitting TRBD2. The CDR3 is made up of 17 amino acids. V gave up 8 bases and J gave up 7 bases; unmatched junction bases: 17. Germline CDR1 reads MNHEY; CDR2 reads SMNVEV (reference sequence). The CDR3 protein is CASRYESLAGVLNEQFF. Written as DNA, the CDR3 is TGTGCCAGCCGATACGAAAGCCTAGCGGGGGTTTTGAATGAGCAGTTCTTC.